The 15 T cell receptor beta chains below come from one sample, sequenced in a study of blood T cell repertoires in COVID-19. Repertoires were generated with immunoSEQ multiplex PCR, while TCRdb's copy carries only in-frame clones and drops some. The data show about 230,000 clones, over 80% seen once. The source material was peripheral blood. The receptors were sampled from a woman in her seventies with active or convalescent COVID-19.

V and J are TRBV19 and TRBJ1-2; D is possibly TRBD1 (5 bases). This CDR3 has 12 amino acids. Germline V gene data show CDR1 as LNHDA and CDR2 as SQIVND (reference sequence). The V gene lost 6 bases and the J gene lost 8 bases, with 13 bases spanning the gap. The CDR3 DNA reads TGTGCCAGTAGCGGGCAGGGCGAAGGCTACACCTTC. This sequence encodes CASSGQGEGYTF. Full variable domain (rest looked up from reference TRBV19 and TRBJ1-2): DGGITQSPKYLFRKEGQNVTLSCEQNLNHDAMYWYRQDPGQGLRLIYYSQIVNDFQKGDIAEGYSVSREKKESFPLTVTSAQKNPTAFYLCASSGQGEGYTFGSGTRLTVV.

The chain is built from TRBV24-1 and TRBJ2-1; 12 bases fit TRBD2. Trimming cost V 2 bases and J 7 bases; bases outside gene matches: 5. CDR3 length equals 16 residues. CDR1 and CDR2 from the germline V gene are KGHDR and SFDVKD. CDR3 nucleotides: TGTGCCACCAGTGATTCTAGCGGGGGGGCCGAAAATGAGCAGTTCTTC. Amino acids: CATSDSSGGAENEQFF.

The genes are TRBV7-3 and TRBJ2-2, with 8 positions matching TRBD2. This CDR3 contains 16 residues. Germline CDR1 SGHTA, CDR2 FQGTGA. After removal of 10 bases from V and 0 bases from J, the junction contained 10 bases not matched to a gene. The CDR3 sequence: CATPRSGGPNTGELFF. The CDR3 DNA sequence: TGTGCCACCCCAAGAAGCGGGGGCCCGAACACCGGGGAGCTGTTTTTT.

V gene TRBV2 combines with J gene TRBJ1-4; 10 bases are shared with TRBD1. Germline lookup yields CDR1 SNHLY and CDR2 FYNNEI. Trimming cost V 8 bases and J 10 bases; bases outside gene matches: 10. The CDR3 has 14 residues. The chain's CDR3 is CASYQPGQGRKLFF. The CDR3 region has the DNA TGTGCCAGCTACCAGCCGGGACAGGGGAGAAAACTGTTTTTT. Supplemented by reference TRBV2 and TRBJ1-4, the full variable domain reads EPEVTQTPSHQVTQMGQEVILRCVPISNHLYFYWYRQILGQKVEFLVSFYNNEISEKSEIFDDQFSVERPDGSNFTLKIRSTKLEDSAMYFCASYQPGQGRKLFFGSGTQLSVL.

This clone was detected once. Here the CDR3 reads CASSLSGQGAQNIQYF. In DNA form, the CDR3 reads TGTGCCAGCAGCTTATCGGGACAGGGGGCGCAGAACATTCAGTACTTC. The chain joins TRBV7-2 to TRBJ2-4; TRBD1 matches at 12 bases. The trim removed 2 bases at V and 7 bases at J, leaving 6 bases unmatched. The CDR3 runs to 16 residues. Germline V lookup: CDR1 SGHTA, CDR2 FQGNSA.

V and J are TRBV19 and TRBJ2-3; 7 bases agree with TRBD2. The CDR3 runs 17 residues. Germline V gene sequence: CDR1 LNHDA, CDR2 SQIVND (reference sequence). With V trimmed by 6 bases and J by 2 bases, 14 bases remained unmatched. The CDR3 sequence is CASRMSWGRAPTDTQYF. The DNA for the CDR3 is TGTGCCAGTAGGATGAGCTGGGGGAGGGCCCCCACAGATACGCAGTATTTT.

This chain uses TRBV18 with TRBJ2-3; TRBD2 might be the D (6 bases). Germline V gives CDR1 KGHSH, CDR2 LQKENI. The CDR3 has 17 residues. Between the trimmed V and J ends, which lost 2 bases and 0 bases, there was a span of 15 bases. The CDR3 protein is CASSPNGGPGSTDTQYF. The CDR3 DNA reads as TGTGCCAGCTCACCAAACGGAGGGCCGGGTAGCACAGATACGCAGTATTTT.

The chain links TRBV6-1 to TRBJ1-4; D may be TRBD1 (6 bases). Germline V gene data show CDR1 as MNHNS and CDR2 as SASEGT. The V end was cut by 2 bases, the J end by 12 bases, with 16 bases between. The CDR3 is 14 amino acids. The CDR3 nucleotides are TGTGCCAGCAGTGAATTTGGGACAATAGGGGAACTGTTTTTT. Translated, it gives CASSEFGTIGELFF.

This clone has a single count. The J gene is TRBJ2-3, the V gene TRBV2; D gene unclear. CDR3 length equals 15 residues. Germline V gene lookup returns CDR1 SNHLY and CDR2 FYNNEI. Between the trimmed V and J ends, which lost 3 bases and 0 bases, there was a span of 10 bases. CDR3 nucleotide sequence: TGTGCCAGCAGTGAGCCCAGTGCTAGCACAGATACGCAGTATTTT. This encodes CASSEPSASTDTQYF. Complete variable domain (other parts from reference TRBV2 and TRBJ2-3): EPEVTQTPSHQVTQMGQEVILRCVPISNHLYFYWYRQILGQKVEFLVSFYNNEISEKSEIFDDQFSVERPDGSNFTLKIRSTKLEDSAMYFCASSEPSASTDTQYFGPGTRLTVL.

The genes are TRBV18 and TRBJ2-3; 13 bases line up with TRBD2. Looked up from germline, CDR1 is KGHSH and CDR2 is LQKENI. V lost 5 bases and J lost 5; bases outside the gene matches: 7. The CDR3 sequence is 16 residues long. CDR3 nucleotide sequence: TGTGCCAGCTCAATTGGACTAGCGGGAGAGGGAGATACGCAGTATTTT. Translation gives CASSIGLAGEGDTQYF.

V usage is TRBV28 and J usage is TRBJ2-7; TRBD1 agrees at 8 bases. Per germline, CDR1 MDHEN and CDR2 SYDVKM. V shed 5 bases and J 5 bases; nucleotides not matched to a gene: 2. There are 12 residues in the CDR3. The CDR3 loop reads CASSPRGHEQYF. In DNA form, the CDR3 reads TGTGCCAGCAGTCCCAGGGGGCACGAGCAGTACTTC.

The V gene is TRBV18, the J gene TRBJ1-1; D is undetermined. The germline gives CDR1 KGHSH, CDR2 LQKENI. Deletions cut 4 bases from V and 2 bases from J, with 14 bases between. This CDR3 comprises 15 residues. The CDR3 DNA reads as TGTGCCAGCTCACGTAATTCGGGAATTAACACTGAAGCTTTCTTT. Its translation is CASSRNSGINTEAFF.

CDR3 sequence (DNA): TGCGCCAGCAGACCTGAAGGGGGAAGCTATGGCTACACCTTC. As protein: CASRPEGGSYGYTF. The J gene is TRBJ1-2, the V gene TRBV5-1, with D perhaps TRBD1 (6 bases). Germline CDR1 reads SGHRS; CDR2 reads YFSETQ. The CDR3 is 14 amino acids. Trimming cost V 5 bases and J 4 bases, with 15 bases left between them.

The V call is TRBV19, the J call TRBJ1-6; D is unclear. Germline CDR1 and CDR2: LNHDA and SQIVND (reference sequence). V gave up 10 bases and J gave up 9 bases, with 16 bases separating them. CDR3 length equals 13 residues. The CDR3 loop is CATRDVGSSPLHF. The CDR3 DNA is TGTGCCACCAGAGACGTGGGGAGTTCACCCCTCCACTTT.

The rearrangement uses TRBV6-6 and TRBJ1-1; D gene unclear. Germline V gene lookup returns CDR1 MNHNY and CDR2 SVGAGI (reference sequence). The CDR3 length is 14 residues. V was pared by 7 bases and J by 1 base, with 13 bases between. CDR3 amino acids: CASIPQPGNTEAFF. DNA for the CDR3: TGTGCCAGCATCCCGCAACCGGGGAACACTGAAGCTTTCTTT.